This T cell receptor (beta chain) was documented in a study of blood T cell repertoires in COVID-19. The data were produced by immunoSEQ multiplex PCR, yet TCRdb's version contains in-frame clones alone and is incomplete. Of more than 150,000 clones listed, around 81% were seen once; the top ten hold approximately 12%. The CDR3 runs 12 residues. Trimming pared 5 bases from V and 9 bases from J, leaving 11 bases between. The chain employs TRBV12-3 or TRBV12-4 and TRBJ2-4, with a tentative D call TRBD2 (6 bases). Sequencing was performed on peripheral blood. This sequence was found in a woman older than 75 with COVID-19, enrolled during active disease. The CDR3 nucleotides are TGTGCCAGCAGTCCGGGACTGAGCATTCAGTACTTC. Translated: CASSPGLSIQYF.